Included here is one T cell receptor (beta chain) sequence, with context. Its antigen is not identified. The sample originates from a study of blood T cells in healthy people across ages. Overall study: About one barcoded beta molecule per two T cells was the capture yield of template switching.

The V and J ends lost 0 bases and 2 bases respectively, with 16 bases between them. Germline V lookup: CDR1 LGHNA, CDR2 YSLEER. The CDR3 is 17 residues long. A second PCR, run for roughly 7 to 11 cycles, used a sample-barcoded 5' primer plus a J-beta primer mix. A template-switch adaptor that had 12 random nucleotides put a tag on each cDNA molecule. MiXCR, run by TCRdb on the 5' RACE reads, gives a single entry per CDR3 protein. Counted here are about a million distinct CDR3 sequences, around two fifths occurring once; the ten biggest clones make up over 10%. Study results and limitations: Diversity was higher, and naive CD4+ cells more numerous, in long-lived donors than in aged donors.

This TCR derives from a man between 18 and 29 years old in good health. Sequencing was carried out using blood. J is TRBJ1-2 and V is TRBV4-3; D gene ambiguous. The CDR3: CASSQDAVAGTNYGYTF. In DNA, the CDR3 is TGCGCCAGCAGCCAAGATGCCGTGGCAGGCACAAACTATGGCTACACCTTC.